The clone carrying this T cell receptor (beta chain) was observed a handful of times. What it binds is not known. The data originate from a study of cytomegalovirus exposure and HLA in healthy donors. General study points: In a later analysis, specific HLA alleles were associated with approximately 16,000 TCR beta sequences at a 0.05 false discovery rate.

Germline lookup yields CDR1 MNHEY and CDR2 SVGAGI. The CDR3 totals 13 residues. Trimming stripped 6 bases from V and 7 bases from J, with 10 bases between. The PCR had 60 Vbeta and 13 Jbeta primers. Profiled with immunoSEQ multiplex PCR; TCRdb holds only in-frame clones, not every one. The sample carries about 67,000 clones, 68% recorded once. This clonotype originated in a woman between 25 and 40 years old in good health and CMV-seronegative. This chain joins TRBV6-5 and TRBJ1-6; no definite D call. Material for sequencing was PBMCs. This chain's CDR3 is CASSRGLNSPLHF. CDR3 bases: TGTGCCAGCAGCCGTGGACTCAATTCACCCCTCCACTTT.